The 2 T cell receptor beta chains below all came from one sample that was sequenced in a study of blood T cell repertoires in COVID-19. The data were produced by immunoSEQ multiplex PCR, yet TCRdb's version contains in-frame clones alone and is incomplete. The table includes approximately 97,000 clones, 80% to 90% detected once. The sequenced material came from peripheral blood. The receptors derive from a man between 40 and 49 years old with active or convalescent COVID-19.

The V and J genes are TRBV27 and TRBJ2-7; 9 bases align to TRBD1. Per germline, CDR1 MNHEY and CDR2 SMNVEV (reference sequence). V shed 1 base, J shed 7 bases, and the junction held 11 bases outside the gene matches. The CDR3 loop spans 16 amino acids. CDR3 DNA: TGTGCCAGCAGTTTATGGGCAGGAGGAGGGACAGGGGAGCAGTACTTC. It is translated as CASSLWAGGGTGEQYF.

DNA of the CDR3: TGTGCCAGCAGCTCAACAGGCCGTCTCATCTCTGGGGCCAACGTCCTGACTTTC. Translation: CASSSTGRLISGANVLTF. The chain combines TRBV27 with TRBJ2-6; weak D call: TRBD1 (5 bases). V lost 6 bases to trimming and J lost 0 bases, with 18 bases between them. This CDR3 region has 18 residues. Germline CDR1 reads MNHEY; CDR2 reads SMNVEV (reference sequence).